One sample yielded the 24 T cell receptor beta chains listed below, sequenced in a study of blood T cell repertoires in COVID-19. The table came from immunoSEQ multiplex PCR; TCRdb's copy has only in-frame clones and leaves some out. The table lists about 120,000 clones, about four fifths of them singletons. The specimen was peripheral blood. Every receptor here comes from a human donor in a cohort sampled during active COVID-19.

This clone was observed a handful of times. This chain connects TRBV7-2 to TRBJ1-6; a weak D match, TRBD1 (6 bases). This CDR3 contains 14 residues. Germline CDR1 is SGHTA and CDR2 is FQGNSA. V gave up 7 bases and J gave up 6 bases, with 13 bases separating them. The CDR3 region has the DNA TGTGCCAGCAAGGGGGACGGATCTAATTCACCCCTCCACTTT. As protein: CASKGDGSNSPLHF.

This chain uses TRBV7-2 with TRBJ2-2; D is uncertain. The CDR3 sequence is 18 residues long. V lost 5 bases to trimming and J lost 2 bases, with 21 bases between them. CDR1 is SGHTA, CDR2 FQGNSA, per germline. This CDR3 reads CASSPPPPWSVNTGELFF. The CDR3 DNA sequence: TGTGCCAGCAGCCCCCCCCCACCTTGGAGCGTTAACACCGGGGAGCTGTTTTTT.

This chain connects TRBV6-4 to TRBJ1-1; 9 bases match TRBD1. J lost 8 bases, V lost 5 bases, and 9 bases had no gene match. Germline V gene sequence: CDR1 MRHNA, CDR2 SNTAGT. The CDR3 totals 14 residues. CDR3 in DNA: TGTGCCAGCAGTCACAGGGGGCCATTTTTCGAAGCTTTCTTT. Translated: CASSHRGPFFEAFF.

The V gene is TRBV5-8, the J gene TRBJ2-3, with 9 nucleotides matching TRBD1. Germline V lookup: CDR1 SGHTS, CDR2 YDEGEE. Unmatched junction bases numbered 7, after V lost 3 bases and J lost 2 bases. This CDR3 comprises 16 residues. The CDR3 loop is CASSSGQGETTDTQYF. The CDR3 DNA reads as TGTGCCAGCAGCTCGGGACAGGGAGAAACCACAGATACGCAGTATTTT.

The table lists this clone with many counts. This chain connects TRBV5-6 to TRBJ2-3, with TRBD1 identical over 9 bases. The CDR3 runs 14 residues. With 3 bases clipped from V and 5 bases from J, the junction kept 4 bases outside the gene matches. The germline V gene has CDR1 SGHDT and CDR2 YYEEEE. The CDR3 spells CASSSQGAGDTQYF. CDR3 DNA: TGTGCCAGCAGCTCACAGGGGGCTGGAGATACGCAGTATTTT.

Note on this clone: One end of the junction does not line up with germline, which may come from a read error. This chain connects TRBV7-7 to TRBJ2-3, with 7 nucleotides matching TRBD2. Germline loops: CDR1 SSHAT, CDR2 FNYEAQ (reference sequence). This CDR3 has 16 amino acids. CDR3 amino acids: CASSSGGGVGTDTQYF. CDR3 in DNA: TGTGCTAGCAGCTCGGGAGGCGGGGTGGGCACAGATACGCAGTATTTT.

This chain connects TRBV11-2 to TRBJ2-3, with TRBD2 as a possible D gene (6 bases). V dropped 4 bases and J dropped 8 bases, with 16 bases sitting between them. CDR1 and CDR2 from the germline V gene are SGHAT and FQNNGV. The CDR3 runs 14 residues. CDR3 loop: CASSSAGGLVTQYF. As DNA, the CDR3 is TGTGCCAGCAGCTCGGCAGGAGGGCTAGTTACGCAGTATTTT.

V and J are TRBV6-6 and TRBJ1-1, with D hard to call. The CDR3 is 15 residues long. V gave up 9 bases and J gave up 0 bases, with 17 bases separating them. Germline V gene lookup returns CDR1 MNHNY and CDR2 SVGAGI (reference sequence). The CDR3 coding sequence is TGTGCCAGTGAACAGCTGGCACAGATGAACACTGAAGCTTTCTTT. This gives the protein CASEQLAQMNTEAFF.

The CDR3 loop reads CASSYGTGAIAYEQYF. The CDR3, as DNA: TGTGCCAGCAGTTATGGGACAGGGGCTATTGCCTACGAGCAGTACTTC. The V call is TRBV6-5, the J call TRBJ2-7, with 10 bases fitting TRBD1. Germline CDR1 MNHEY, CDR2 SVGAGI. V was pared by 3 bases and J by 2 bases, with 7 bases of the junction left unmatched. This CDR3 region has 16 residues.

The DNA for the CDR3 is TGTGCCAGCAGCCTAAGGGGCCAGGCCTTGTCTGAGCAGTTCTTC. The encoded protein is CASSLRGQALSEQFF. This chain joins TRBV7-2 and TRBJ2-1, with D perhaps TRBD1 (5 bases). This CDR3 region has 15 residues. Trimming took off 5 bases at V and 9 bases at J, with 20 bases between the two ends. Germline-derived CDR1 and CDR2 are SGHTA and FQGNSA.

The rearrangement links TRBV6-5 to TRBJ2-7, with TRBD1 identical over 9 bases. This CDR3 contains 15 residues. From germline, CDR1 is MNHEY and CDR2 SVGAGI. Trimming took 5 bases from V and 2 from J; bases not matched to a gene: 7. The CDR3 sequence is CASSRRRDRAYEQYF. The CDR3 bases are TGTGCCAGCAGTCGGCGCCGGGACAGGGCCTACGAGCAGTACTTC.

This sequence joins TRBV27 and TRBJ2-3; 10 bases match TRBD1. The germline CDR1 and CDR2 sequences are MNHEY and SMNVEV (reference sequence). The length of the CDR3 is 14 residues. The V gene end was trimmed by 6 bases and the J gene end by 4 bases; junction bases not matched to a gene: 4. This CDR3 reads CASSLGQGADTQYF. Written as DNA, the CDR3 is TGTGCCAGCAGCCTTGGACAGGGGGCAGATACGCAGTATTTT.

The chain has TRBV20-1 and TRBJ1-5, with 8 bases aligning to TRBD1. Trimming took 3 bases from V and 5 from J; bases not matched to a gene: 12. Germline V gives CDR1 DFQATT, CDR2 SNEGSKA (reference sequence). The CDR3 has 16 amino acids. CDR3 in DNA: TGCAGTGCTAGTTCCCAGGGGGCGCAGACCTATCAGCCCCAGCATTTT. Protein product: CSASSQGAQTYQPQHF.

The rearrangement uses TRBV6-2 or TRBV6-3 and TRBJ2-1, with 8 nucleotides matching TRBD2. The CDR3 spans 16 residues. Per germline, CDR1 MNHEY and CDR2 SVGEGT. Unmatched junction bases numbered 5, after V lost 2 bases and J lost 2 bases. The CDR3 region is CASSYGSGGAYNEQFF. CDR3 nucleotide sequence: TGTGCCAGCAGTTACGGGAGCGGGGGCGCCTACAATGAGCAGTTCTTC.

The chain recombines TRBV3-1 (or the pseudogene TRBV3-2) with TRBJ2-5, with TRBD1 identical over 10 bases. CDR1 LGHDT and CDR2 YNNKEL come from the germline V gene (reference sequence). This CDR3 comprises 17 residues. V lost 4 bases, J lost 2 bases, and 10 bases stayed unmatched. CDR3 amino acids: CASSPFTGTGDQETQYF. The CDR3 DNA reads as TGTGCCAGCAGCCCATTCACCGGGACAGGGGATCAAGAGACCCAGTACTTC.

CDR3 loop: CASSPTGTALQETQYF. The CDR3 region has the DNA TGTGCCAGCAGCCCTACCGGGACAGCGTTGCAAGAGACCCAGTACTTC. The chain uses TRBV7-9 and TRBJ2-5, with 7 bases lining up with TRBD1. The CDR3 has 16 amino acids. V lost 5 bases to trimming and J lost 2 bases; unmatched junction nucleotides: 11. Germline CDR1 and CDR2: SEHNR and FQNEAQ (reference sequence). Drawing the rest from reference TRBV7-9 and TRBJ2-5, the complete variable domain is DTGVSQNPRHKITKRGQNVTFRCDPISEHNRLYWYRQTLGQGPEFLTYFQNEAQLEKSRLLSDRFSAERPKGSFSTLEIQRTEQGDSAMYLCASSPTGTALQETQYFGPGTRLLVL.

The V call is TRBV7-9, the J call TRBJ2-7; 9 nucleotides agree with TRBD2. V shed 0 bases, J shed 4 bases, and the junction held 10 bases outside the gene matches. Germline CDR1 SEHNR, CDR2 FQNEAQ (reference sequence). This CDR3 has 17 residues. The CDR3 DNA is TGTGCCAGCAGCTTAGCGCGCGGGGGGGATACGGATTACGAGCAGTACTTC. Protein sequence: CASSLARGGDTDYEQYF.

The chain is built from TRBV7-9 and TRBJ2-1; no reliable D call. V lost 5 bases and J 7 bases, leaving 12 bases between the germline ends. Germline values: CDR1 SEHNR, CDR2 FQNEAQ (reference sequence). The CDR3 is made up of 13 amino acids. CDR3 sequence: CASSRYSPNEQFF. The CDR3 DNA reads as TGTGCCAGCAGCCGTTACTCTCCGAATGAGCAGTTCTTC. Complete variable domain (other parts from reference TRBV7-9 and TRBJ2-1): DTGVSQNPRHKITKRGQNVTFRCDPISEHNRLYWYRQTLGQGPEFLTYFQNEAQLEKSRLLSDRFSAERPKGSFSTLEIQRTEQGDSAMYLCASSRYSPNEQFFGPGTRLTVL.

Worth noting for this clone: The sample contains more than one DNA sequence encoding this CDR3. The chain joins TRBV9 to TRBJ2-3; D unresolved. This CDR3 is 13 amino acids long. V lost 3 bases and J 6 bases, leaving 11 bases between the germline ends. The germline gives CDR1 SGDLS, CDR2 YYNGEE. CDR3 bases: TGTGCCAGCAGCGCCACTTCTAGGGATACGCAGTATTTT. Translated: CASSATSRDTQYF.

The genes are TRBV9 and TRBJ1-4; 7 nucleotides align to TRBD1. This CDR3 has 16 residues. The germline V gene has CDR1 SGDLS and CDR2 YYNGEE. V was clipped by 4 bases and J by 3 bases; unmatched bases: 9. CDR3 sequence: CASSFRQGEANEKLFF. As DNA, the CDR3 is TGTGCCAGCAGCTTTCGACAGGGTGAAGCTAATGAAAAACTGTTTTTT. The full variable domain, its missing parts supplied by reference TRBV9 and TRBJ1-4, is DSGVTQTPKHLITATGQRVTLRCSPRSGDLSVYWYQQSLDQGLQFLIQYYNGEERAKGNILERFSAQQFPDLHSELNLSSLELGDSALYFCASSFRQGEANEKLFFGSGTQLSVL.

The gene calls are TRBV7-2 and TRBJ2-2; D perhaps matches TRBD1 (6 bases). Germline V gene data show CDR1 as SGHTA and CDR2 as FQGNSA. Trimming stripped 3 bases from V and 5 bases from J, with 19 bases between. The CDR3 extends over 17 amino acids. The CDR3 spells CASSFYPGPGETGELFF. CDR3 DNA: TGTGCCAGCAGCTTTTACCCAGGTCCAGGGGAGACCGGGGAGCTGTTTTTT.

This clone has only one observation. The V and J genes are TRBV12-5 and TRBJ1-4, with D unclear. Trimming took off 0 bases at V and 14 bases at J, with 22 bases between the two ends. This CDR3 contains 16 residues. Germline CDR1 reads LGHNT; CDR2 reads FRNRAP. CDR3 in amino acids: CASGLVPQYLSRVLFF. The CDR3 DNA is TGTGCTAGTGGTTTGGTACCACAATACCTTTCTAGAGTCCTGTTTTTT.

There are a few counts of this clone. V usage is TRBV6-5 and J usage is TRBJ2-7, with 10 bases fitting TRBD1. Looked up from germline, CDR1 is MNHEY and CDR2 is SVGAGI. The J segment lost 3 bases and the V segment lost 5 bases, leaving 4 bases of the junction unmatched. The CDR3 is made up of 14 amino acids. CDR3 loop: CASSHRDRGYEQYF. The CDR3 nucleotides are TGTGCCAGCAGTCACCGGGACAGGGGCTACGAGCAGTACTTC.

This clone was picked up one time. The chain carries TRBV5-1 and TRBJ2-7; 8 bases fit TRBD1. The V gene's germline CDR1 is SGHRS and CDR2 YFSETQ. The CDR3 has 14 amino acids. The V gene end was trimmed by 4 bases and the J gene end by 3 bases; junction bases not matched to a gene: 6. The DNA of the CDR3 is TGCGCCAGCAGCCCCGGGACAGGTAACTACGAGCAGTACTTC. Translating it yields CASSPGTGNYEQYF.